The 32 T cell receptor beta chains below were found in one sample sequenced in a study of a mutant IDH1 vaccine in newly diagnosed glioma. Time point indicated: baseline, week 1 (first vaccination visit). Stated treatment: pre-vaccination baseline after standard-of-care therapy. TCRdb keeps only in-frame clones here, not all; method: immunoSEQ multiplex PCR. The sample has some 50,000 clones, around 86% seen once. This material consisted of PBMCs, taken from a glioma patient treated with radiotherapy, temozolomide or both. The source is a man aged 40-49 years with glioma.

This clone was seen just once. This chain uses TRBV15 with TRBJ2-7, with unresolved D. Germline V gene data show CDR1 as LNHNV and CDR2 as YYDKDF (reference sequence). This CDR3 region has 12 residues. With 5 bases removed from V and 7 bases from J, the gap between germline ends came to 12 bases. The CDR3 bases are TGTGCCACCAGCGCCTTCAGTGATGAGCAGTACTTC. It codes for CATSAFSDEQYF.

This sequence joins TRBV6-5 and TRBJ2-1, with TRBD1 identical over 8 bases. V lost 2 bases and J lost 5; bases outside the gene matches: 8. CDR1 MNHEY and CDR2 SVGAGI come from the germline V gene. The CDR3 is 16 amino acids. The CDR3 loop reads CASSYAGTGNNNEQFF. CDR3 DNA sequence: TGTGCCAGCAGTTACGCTGGGACAGGAAACAACAATGAGCAGTTCTTC.

The chain combines TRBV25-1 with TRBJ1-2, with a tentative D call TRBD1 (5 bases). The germline CDR1 and CDR2 sequences are MGHDK and SYGVNS. V was pared by 6 bases and J by 4 bases, with 9 bases between. This CDR3 region has 12 residues. The CDR3 DNA is TGTGCCAGCAGAGGAGGGGTCTATGGCTACACCTTC. Amino acids: CASRGGVYGYTF.

This clone was detected only a few times. The V call is TRBV4-2, the J call TRBJ2-1; TRBD2 agrees at 10 bases. The CDR3 contains 21 residues. V lost 0 bases and J lost 8; bases outside the gene matches: 22. Looked up from germline, CDR1 is LGHNA and CDR2 is YNFKEQ. The CDR3 DNA reads TGTGCCAGCAGCCAAGAACTGACGTCTAGCGGGAGTTTCCGGAGGCAATATGAGCAGTTCTTC. Amino acids: CASSQELTSSGSFRRQYEQFF.

The chain employs TRBV7-2 and TRBJ1-2, with 7 positions matching TRBD1. The CDR3 has 14 amino acids. After removal of 2 bases from V and 4 bases from J, the junction contained 4 bases not matched to a gene. From germline, CDR1 is SGHTA and CDR2 FQGNSA. CDR3 sequence: CASSLSQGGYGYTF. For the CDR3, the DNA is TGTGCCAGCAGCTTAAGCCAGGGGGGCTATGGCTACACCTTC.

The chain links TRBV21-1 to TRBJ1-5; no check of the table's D call, TRBD1, against the DNA was made. TRBV21-1 is noted as a pseudogene. The length of the CDR3 is 14 residues. Here the CDR3 DNA reads TGTGCCAGCAGCGCCGACAGTCCCCATCAGCCCCAGCATTTT. This codes for CASSADSPHQPQHF.

The chain employs TRBV6-5 and TRBJ2-7; tentatively, D is TRBD1 or TRBD2 (7 bases each). The CDR3 runs to 12 residues. Trimming removed 5 bases at V and 7 bases at J, with 12 bases between. Germline V gene lookup returns CDR1 MNHEY and CDR2 SVGAGI. Written as DNA, the CDR3 is TGTGCCAGCAGTCCCCAGGGGGGGGAGCAGTACTTC. Translation: CASSPQGGEQYF.

The chain is built from TRBV9 and TRBJ1-1; D is unclear. The CDR3 length is 13 residues. CDR1 is SGDLS and CDR2 is YYNGEE in the germline V gene. Trimming took 7 bases from V and 1 from J, leaving 11 bases between them. Written as DNA, the CDR3 is TGTGCCAGCGGAGGACTGCAGAACACTGAAGCTTTCTTT. Translating it yields CASGGLQNTEAFF.

This clone has just one count. J is TRBJ2-5 and V is TRBV6-5; TRBD1 aligns across 8 bases. The CDR3 is 15 amino acids. V gave up 2 bases and J gave up 5 bases; unmatched junction bases: 7. Germline V gene sequence: CDR1 MNHEY, CDR2 SVGAGI. The CDR3 region is CASSYRQGWRETQYF. The DNA of the CDR3 is TGTGCCAGCAGTTACAGACAGGGGTGGAGGGAGACCCAGTACTTC.

This clone was seen a single time. The chain has TRBV10-2 and TRBJ2-7, with D hard to call. The CDR3 has 12 amino acids. Germline assignment: CDR1 WSHSY and CDR2 SAAADI. V gave up 2 bases and J gave up 4 bases, with 6 bases separating them. The CDR3: CASSELGYEQYF. In DNA, the CDR3 is TGCGCCAGCAGTGAGCTAGGATACGAGCAGTACTTC.

The sample holds a few counts of this clone. The rearrangement uses TRBV2 and TRBJ2-7; TRBD2 matches 9 bases. With 0 bases clipped from V and 6 bases from J, the junction kept 6 bases outside the gene matches. Germline values: CDR1 SNHLY, CDR2 FYNNEI. The CDR3 extends over 15 amino acids. The CDR3 DNA is TGTGCCAGCAGTGAAGCGACAGGGCGGGAGGGCGAGCAGTACTTC. It specifies CASSEATGREGEQYF.

The V and J genes are TRBV19 and TRBJ1-1, with TRBD1 as a possible D gene (5 bases). Germline assignment: CDR1 LNHDA and CDR2 SQIVND (reference sequence). Trimming shortened V by 3 bases and J by 7 bases, and 6 bases separated the two germline ends. The length of the CDR3 is 11 residues. CDR3 residues: CASSMTVEAFF. The CDR3 DNA reads as TGTGCCAGTAGTATGACAGTTGAAGCTTTCTTT.

This clone was counted a few times. V usage is TRBV2 and J usage is TRBJ2-5, with unresolved D. The V end was cut by 8 bases, the J end by 2 bases, with 6 bases between. The CDR3 extends over 11 amino acids. Germline-derived CDR1 and CDR2 are SNHLY and FYNNEI. The CDR3 DNA is TGTGCCAGCTCAGGTCAAGAGACCCAGTACTTC. It is translated as CASSGQETQYF.

The chain joins TRBV5-1 to TRBJ2-5, with 16 bases fitting TRBD2. The ends lost 0 bases at V and 4 bases at J; junction bases unmatched: 6. The CDR3 length is 18 residues. The germline CDR1 and CDR2 sequences are SGHRS and YFSETQ. The CDR3 DNA is TGCGCCAGCAGCTTGGCCGTGGGACTAGCGGGAGGGCTAGAGACCCAGTACTTC. Its protein is CASSLAVGLAGGLETQYF.

This chain joins TRBV7-9 and TRBJ2-4; D possibly uses TRBD1 or TRBD2 (5 bases each). Trimming shortened V by 4 bases and J by 2 bases, and 15 bases separated the two germline ends. This CDR3 is built from 16 residues. Germline V lookup: CDR1 SEHNR, CDR2 FQNEAQ (reference sequence). CDR3 DNA sequence: TGTGCCAGCAGCTCCCCTAACACGGGGCCCAAAAACATTCAGTACTTC. This encodes CASSSPNTGPKNIQYF.

This chain uses TRBV6-1 with TRBJ2-2; D not certain. This CDR3 has 14 residues. Germline V CDR1 and CDR2: MNHNS, SASEGT. Deletions cut 7 bases from V and 8 bases from J, with 17 bases between. CDR3: CASKAVTTVGELFF. DNA of the CDR3: TGTGCCAGCAAGGCAGTCACTACCGTAGGGGAGCTGTTTTTT.

The genes are TRBV9 and TRBJ1-5; D ambiguous. Trimming took off 3 bases at V and 5 bases at J, with 12 bases between the two ends. Germline lookup yields CDR1 SGDLS and CDR2 YYNGEE. The CDR3 totals 14 residues. DNA for the CDR3: TGTGCCAGCAGCGGCGCAGGACGATATCAGCCCCAGCATTTT. Protein sequence: CASSGAGRYQPQHF.

The gene calls are TRBV5-1 and TRBJ1-1, with a tentative D call TRBD1 (5 bases). Germline lookup yields CDR1 SGHRS and CDR2 YFSETQ. Trimming removed 0 bases at V and 3 bases at J, with 9 bases between. CDR3 length: 14 amino acids. The CDR3 DNA follows: TGCGCCAGCAGCTTGGAGGGGAGGGACACTGAAGCTTTCTTT. It encodes CASSLEGRDTEAFF.

This clone occurred once. As DNA, the CDR3 is TGTGCCAGTAGTATAGCAGGGACTGCGGTAACTCGGGCCTACGAGCAGTACTTC. This codes for CASSIAGTAVTRAYEQYF. This chain uses TRBV19 with TRBJ2-7; D perhaps matches TRBD2 (6 bases). With 1 base removed from V and 2 bases from J, the gap between germline ends came to 21 bases. CDR1 and CDR2 (germline): LNHDA, SQIVND (reference sequence). The CDR3 spans 18 residues.

The chain links TRBV6-5 to TRBJ1-3; D uncertain. From germline, CDR1 is MNHEY and CDR2 SVGAGI. The V gene lost 0 bases and the J gene lost 2 bases, with 8 bases spanning the gap. The CDR3 loop spans 15 amino acids. DNA for the CDR3: TGTGCCAGCAGTTACTCTCCCGGGGCTGGAAACACCATATATTTT. Protein sequence: CASSYSPGAGNTIYF.

Written as DNA, the CDR3 is TGTGCCAGTAGTATTATGGAGCAGGAAAAACTGTTTTTT. It is translated as CASSIMEQEKLFF. The chain recombines TRBV19 with TRBJ1-4; D is undetermined. The V gene lost 3 bases and the J gene lost 8 bases, with 10 bases spanning the gap. Per the germline V gene, CDR1 is LNHDA and CDR2 is SQIVND (reference sequence). CDR3 size: 13 residues.

The gene calls are TRBV12-2 and TRBJ1-1; the tabulated D call, TRBD1, remains unverified against the DNA. TRBV12-2 is flagged as a pseudogene. The CDR3 loop spans 14 amino acids. In DNA, the CDR3 is TGTGCAAGTCGCTTAAGGACACTTAACACTGAAGCTTTCTTT. Translation: CASRLRTLNTEAFF.

The V and J genes are TRBV29-1 and TRBJ2-7; a possible D gene is TRBD1 (6 bases). Germline lookup yields CDR1 SQVTM and CDR2 ANQGSEA. The CDR3 length is 13 residues. The V and J ends lost 5 bases and 3 bases respectively, with 14 bases between them. Here the CDR3 reads CSVSRDKLYEQYF. DNA for the CDR3: TGCAGCGTTTCACGGGACAAGCTCTACGAGCAGTACTTC.

This chain uses TRBV5-8 with TRBJ1-1; 7 bases agree with TRBD1. Germline loops: CDR1 SGHTS, CDR2 YDEGEE. With 7 bases clipped from V and 3 bases from J, the junction kept 9 bases outside the gene matches. This CDR3 has 14 amino acids. The CDR3, as DNA: TGTGCCAGCGCAACGGCAGGGGGGTACACTGAAGCTTTCTTT. This encodes CASATAGGYTEAFF. The full variable domain, completed using reference TRBV5-8 and TRBJ1-1, is EAGVTQSPTHLIKTRGQQATLRCSPISGHTSVYWYQQALGLGLQFLLWYDEGEERNRGNFPPRFSGRQFPNYSSELNVNALELEDSALYLCASATAGGYTEAFFGQGTRLTVV.

This chain links TRBV5-5 with TRBJ2-1, with 9 bases fitting TRBD2. The CDR3 is 15 residues long. Germline V gene sequence: CDR1 SGHKS, CDR2 YYEKEE (reference sequence). With 1 base clipped from V and 6 bases from J, the junction kept 5 bases outside the gene matches. As DNA, the CDR3 is TGTGCCAGCAGCTTGAAGCGGGAGGCGCGCAATGAGCAGTTCTTC. This encodes CASSLKREARNEQFF.

V and J are TRBV21-1 and TRBJ2-7; the D call TRBD1 from the table was never checked on the DNA. TRBV21-1 constitutes a pseudogene. The CDR3 loop spans 15 amino acids. CDR3 protein: CASSDRRNRAYEQYF. The CDR3, as DNA: TGTGCCAGCAGCGACCGTAGGAACAGGGCCTACGAGCAGTACTTC.

The chain couples TRBV7-9 to TRBJ1-1; D call uncertain. Germline lookup yields CDR1 SEHNR and CDR2 FQNEAQ (reference sequence). This CDR3 region has 9 residues. V gave up 5 bases and J gave up 6 bases, with 1 base separating them. The CDR3 spells CASSPEAFF. CDR3 coding DNA: TGTGCCAGCAGCCCTGAAGCTTTCTTT.

The rearrangement uses TRBV7-2 and TRBJ2-5, with a possible D match to TRBD2 (7 bases). Trimming shortened V by 4 bases and J by 5 bases, and 17 bases separated the two germline ends. CDR3 length equals 15 residues. CDR1 is SGHTA and CDR2 is FQGNSA in the germline V gene. In DNA, the CDR3 is TGTGCCAGCAGCTCGTCGAACGGGGGGCGGGAGACCCAGTACTTC. As protein: CASSSSNGGRETQYF.

The rearrangement uses TRBV25-1 and TRBJ2-1, with D possibly being TRBD1 or TRBD2 (5 bases each). CDR3 size: 16 residues. The germline gives CDR1 MGHDK, CDR2 SYGVNS. V lost 5 bases and J 0 bases, leaving 14 bases between the germline ends. The chain's CDR3 is CASSSNGASSYNEQFF. The CDR3 nucleotides read TGTGCCAGCAGTTCCAACGGGGCCAGCTCCTACAATGAGCAGTTCTTC.

This chain connects TRBV25-1 to TRBJ2-7, with D hard to call. Trimming took 6 bases from V and 3 from J, leaving 18 bases between them. CDR3 length: 15 amino acids. Germline assignment: CDR1 MGHDK and CDR2 SYGVNS. The CDR3 region has the DNA TGTGCCAGCAGAGGATATCCGGGTCAAGACTACGAGCAGTACTTC. It codes for CASRGYPGQDYEQYF.

The chain couples TRBV5-1 to TRBJ1-2, with D tentatively TRBD1 (6 bases). The V gene lost 4 bases and the J gene lost 0 bases, with 22 bases spanning the gap. Germline CDR1 is SGHRS and CDR2 is YFSETQ. CDR3 length: 18 residues. This CDR3 reads CASSRSVTGTSPNYGYTF. CDR3 DNA sequence: TGCGCCAGCAGCAGATCAGTTACCGGGACATCCCCTAACTATGGCTACACCTTC.

This clone appeared a single time. The V gene is TRBV5-1, the J gene TRBJ1-1; 7 bases align to TRBD1. The CDR3 sequence is 14 residues long. Germline CDR1 and CDR2: SGHRS and YFSETQ. V lost 4 bases, J lost 1 base, and 4 bases stayed unmatched. In DNA form, the CDR3 reads TGCGCCAGCAGCCAGGGACAGCCGAACACTGAAGCTTTCTTT. Residues: CASSQGQPNTEAFF. The full variable domain, in which reference TRBV5-1 and TRBJ1-1 provide the parts outside the CDR3, is KAGVTQTPRYLIKTRGQQVTLSCSPISGHRSVSWYQQTPGQGLQFLFEYFSETQRNKGNFPGRFSGRQFSNSRSEMNVSTLELGDSALYLCASSQGQPNTEAFFGQGTRLTVV.